These T cell receptor beta chains were read from a single sample in a study of human T cells and chemical hapten exposure. One entry per CDR3 protein, called by TCRdb with MiXCR from the RACE reads. The sample includes tens of thousands of distinct CDR3 sequences, more than 8.5% seen only once; the top ten take approximately 2.3%. The specimen comprised whole blood, sampled in connection with sensitization to the hapten diphenylcyclopropenone (DPC). These receptors came from a woman in her twenties or thirties with alopecia areata. Some clones in this sample may be carry-over from other donors' samples. Both conserved end residues are part of each CDR3. The D gene is left open where the match is weak. Size values are once, few and many counts, or a class for expanded clones, and some rows have none.

-	many	TRBV12-3/TRBV12-4	TRBJ2-2	TGTGCCAGCAGACCTGACTGGGGGTCCGGGGAGCTGTTTTTT	CASRPDWGSGELFF
TRBD2	-	TRBV25-1	TRBJ2-7	TGTGCCAGCAGTGAATCCCTGGGGGGGTGCGAGCAGTACTTC	CASSESLGGCEQYF
-	-	TRBV6-2/TRBV6-3	TRBJ2-5	TGTGCCAGCTTCAGGCAGCTCCAAGAGACCCAGTACTTC	CASFRQLQETQYF
-	many	TRBV7-2	TRBJ2-3	TGTGCCAGCAGCTTAGTATTCCGGGATACGCAGTATTTT	CASSLVFRDTQYF
TRBD1	-	TRBV29-1	TRBJ2-1	TGCAGCGTTGAAGCTTATTTCCGGGACAGCGATGACAATGAGCAGTTCTTC	CSVEAYFRDSDDNEQFF
-	once	TRBV28	TRBJ2-7	TGTGCCAGCTCATCCGGGACGGACTACGAGCAGTACTTC	CASSSGTDYEQYF
-	many	TRBV5-1	TRBJ2-2	TGCGCCAGCAGCAGCGGACTGACCGGGGAGCTGTTTTTT	CASSSGLTGELFF
-	many	TRBV30	TRBJ2-7	TGTGCCTGGGCCCGGGCCCGGTCCTACGAGCAGTACTTC	CAWARARSYEQYF
-	-	TRBV28	TRBJ2-7	TGTGCCAGCAGTACCTCCTACGAGCAGTACTTC	CASSTSYEQYF
TRBD2	many	TRBV18	TRBJ2-3	TGTGCCAGCTCATCATATAGCGGGAGGGCCGGACAAGATACGCAGTATTTT	CASSSYSGRAGQDTQYF
-	few	TRBV5-5	TRBJ2-1	TGTGCCAGCAGCTTGGCACGTGTCTCCTACAATGAGCAGTTCTTC	CASSLARVSYNEQFF
-	many	TRBV11-3	TRBJ1-6	TGTGCCAGCAGTTACCAGGTGTCTAATTCACCCCTCCACTTT	CASSYQVSNSPLHF
TRBD1	few	TRBV2	TRBJ1-4	TGTGCCAGCAGGACAGGGCCTAATGAAAAACTGTTTTTT	CASRTGPNEKLFF
-	many	TRBV4-3	TRBJ1-2	TGCGCCAGCAGCCAAGATCGGGCAGGGGACGACTATGGCTACACCTTC	CASSQDRAGDDYGYTF
-	-	TRBV13	TRBJ2-1	TGTGCCAGCAGCTTAAAAAGGGTCGATTGGGATGAGCAGTTCTTC	CASSLKRVDWDEQFF
-	many	TRBV7-9	TRBJ1-5	TGTGCCAGCAGCCCGGAGACAGGTCAGCCCCAGCATTTT	CASSPETGQPQHF
TRBD1	many	TRBV7-3	TRBJ2-5	TGTGCCAGCAGCTCGGGACAGGGGGCGAACCAGTACTTC	CASSSGQGANQYF
TRBD2	many	TRBV19	TRBJ2-1	TGTGCCAGTAGTACCTCGGAGCGGGAGACCTACAATGAGCAGTTCTTC	CASSTSERETYNEQFF
TRBD1	many	TRBV20-1	TRBJ1-5	TGCAGTGCTGTTACAGGGGATCAGCCCCAGCATTTT	CSAVTGDQPQHF
TRBD2	many	TRBV29-1	TRBJ2-2	TGCAGCGTCACCGGGACTAGCGGGGTGACCGGGGAGCTGTTTTTT	CSVTGTSGVTGELFF
-	many	TRBV19	TRBJ2-6	TGTGCCAGTACCCTGACAGGAGGGACTGGGGCCAACGTCCTGACTTTC	CASTLTGGTGANVLTF
-	many	TRBV11-2	TRBJ2-5	TGTGCCAGCAGCTTACATCGCGAGACCCAGTACTTC	CASSLHRETQYF
-	few	TRBV4-2	TRBJ2-5	TGTGCCAGCAGCCGGGCAGCAAACAACCAAGAGACCCAGTACTTC	CASSRAANNQETQYF
TRBD2	many	TRBV29-1	TRBJ2-1	TGCAGCGTTGAAAAGGGACTAGCGGGGAACAATGAGCAGTTCTTC	CSVEKGLAGNNEQFF
TRBD1	-	TRBV9	TRBJ1-4	TGTGCCAGCAGCGTAGCGAGGACAGGGCCTCCACTGTTTTTT	CASSVARTGPPLFF
-	many	TRBV20-1	TRBJ1-1	TGCAGTGCTAGCGGACGCAACACTGAAGCTTTCTTT	CSASGRNTEAFF
TRBD1	-	TRBV5-4	TRBJ1-5	TGTGCCAGCAGCGCAGGGACAGAACGCAATCAGCCCCAGCATTTT	CASSAGTERNQPQHF
-	-	TRBV12-3/TRBV12-4	TRBJ1-6	TGTGCCAGCACTCGGGGCGGTTCACCCCTCCACTTT	CASTRGGSPLHF
-	-	TRBV6-5	TRBJ2-3	TGTGCCAGCAGAGACCCAAGCACAGATACGCAGTATTTT	CASRDPSTDTQYF
TRBD2	many	TRBV20-1	TRBJ2-1	TGCAGTGCTGACCCCGGGACTAGCTTCCCCAGCTCCTACAATGAGCAGTTCTTC	CSADPGTSFPSSYNEQFF
TRBD2	few	TRBV25-1	TRBJ2-3	TGTGCCAGCAGTGACGGACTAGCGGGTAGCACAGATACGCAGTATTTT	CASSDGLAGSTDTQYF
TRBD1	-	TRBV7-2	TRBJ2-1	TGTGCCAGCAGTAGGGCCGACAGGGCCTTTTTCTATTTC	CASSRADRAFFYF
-	many	TRBV20-1	TRBJ1-5	TGCAGTGCTAGATCGAGGGGTTCTAACAATCAGCCCCAGCATTTT	CSARSRGSNNQPQHF
TRBD2	many	TRBV20-1	TRBJ2-3	TGCAGTGCTAGAGATCCTTCCGGGAGGGCGGGTACAGATACGCAGTATTTT	CSARDPSGRAGTDTQYF
-	few	TRBV7-9	TRBJ2-6	TGTGCCACCGGAACCTCTGGGGCCAACGTCCTGACTTTC	CATGTSGANVLTF
-	few	TRBV7-6	TRBJ2-2	TGTGCCAGCAGCTTAGTGTCCGGGGGCCGAGCCGGGGAGCTGTTTTTT	CASSLVSGGRAGELFF
TRBD1	few	TRBV12-3/TRBV12-4	TRBJ2-2	TGTGCCAGCAGTCGGACAGGGACTCACACCGGGGAGCTGTTTTTT	CASSRTGTHTGELFF
-	many	TRBV6-2/TRBV6-3	TRBJ2-7	TGTGCCAGCGGCACGGGGGAGAGCTCCTACGAGCAGTACTTC	CASGTGESSYEQYF
-	-	TRBV27	TRBJ1-6	TGTGCCAGCAGTTCGGCAGGGAACTTAAGATCACCCCTCCACTTT	CASSSAGNLRSPLHF
TRBD1	many	TRBV11-2	TRBJ2-6	TGTGCCAGCAGCTTAAGGGAACAGGGGCGAGGGTCCGGGGCCAACGTCCTGACTTTC	CASSLREQGRGSGANVLTF
-	-	TRBV6-5	TRBJ1-3	TGTGCCAGCACCGACAGGTTCTCTGGAAACACCATATATTTT	CASTDRFSGNTIYF
-	-	TRBV30	TRBJ1-1	TGTGCCTGGACCCTGAACACTGAAGCTTTCTTT	CAWTLNTEAFF
-	many	TRBV11-2	TRBJ2-1	TGTGCCAGCAGCTTAGCGAGCGATGAGCAGTTCTTC	CASSLASDEQFF
TRBD1	many	TRBV3-1	TRBJ2-6	TGTGCCAGCAGCCCCCGACAGGGCGTTAGGGCGAGGGCAGGCTCTGGGGCCAACGTCCTGACTTTC	CASSPRQGVRARAGSGANVLTF
-	few	TRBV7-9	TRBJ1-1	TGTGCCAGCAGCTTTCAGGTGCCGAACACTGAAGCTTTCTTT	CASSFQVPNTEAFF
-	-	TRBV21-1	TRBJ1-6	TGTGCCAGCAGCAAAGTTTCGGGACAGGGCGATTCACCCCTCCACTTT	CASSKVSGQGDSPLHF
-	many	TRBV12-3/TRBV12-4	TRBJ1-1	TGTGCCAGCAGCTATACACCTGAAGCTTTCTTT	CASSYTPEAFF
-	many	TRBV3-1	TRBJ2-1	TGTGCCAGCAGCCAAGATAGTAGCAGGGTCGGGCAGTTCTTC	CASSQDSSRVGQFF
-	-	TRBV29-1	TRBJ1-1	TGCAGCACCCGGGGGGGTGGTGAAGCTTTCTTT	CSTRGGGEAFF
-	many	TRBV6-2/TRBV6-3	TRBJ2-3	TGTGCCAGCAGTTACTCCTCGGGGAGCACAGATACGCAGTATTTT	CASSYSSGSTDTQYF
-	many	TRBV6-5	TRBJ2-6	TGTGCCAGTCGAGGGGACCTGAGCTCTGGGGCCAACGTCCTGACTTTC	CASRGDLSSGANVLTF
-	many	TRBV29-1	TRBJ2-4	TGCAGCGCTGTCAGGGGCGGAGGGAACATTCAGTACTTC	CSAVRGGGNIQYF